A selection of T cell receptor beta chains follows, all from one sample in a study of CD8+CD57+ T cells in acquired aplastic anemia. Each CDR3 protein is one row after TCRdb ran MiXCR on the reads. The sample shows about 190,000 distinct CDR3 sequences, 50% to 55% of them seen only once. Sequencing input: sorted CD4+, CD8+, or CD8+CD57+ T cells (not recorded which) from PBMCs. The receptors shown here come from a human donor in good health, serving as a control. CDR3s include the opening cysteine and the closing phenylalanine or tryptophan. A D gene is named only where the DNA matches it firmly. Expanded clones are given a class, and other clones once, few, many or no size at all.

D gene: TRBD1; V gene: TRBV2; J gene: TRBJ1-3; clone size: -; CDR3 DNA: TGTGCCAGCAGCGATACCGGACAGGGGGCTGGAAACACCATATATTTT; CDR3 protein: CASSDTGQGAGNTIYF
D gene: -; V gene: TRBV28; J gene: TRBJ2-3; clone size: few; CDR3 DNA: TGTGCCAGCAGTTTACTTAGGACAGATACGCAGTATTTT; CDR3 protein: CASSLLRTDTQYF
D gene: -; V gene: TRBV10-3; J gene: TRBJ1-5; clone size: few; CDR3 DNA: TGTGCCATCAGTGATGGACAGAGTAGCAATCAGCCCCAGCATTTT; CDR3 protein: CAISDGQSSNQPQHF
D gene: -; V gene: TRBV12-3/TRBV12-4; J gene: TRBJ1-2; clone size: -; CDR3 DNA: TGTGCCAGCAGTTTAGGAGGACAGCTTCTTTATGGCTACACCTTC; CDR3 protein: CASSLGGQLLYGYTF
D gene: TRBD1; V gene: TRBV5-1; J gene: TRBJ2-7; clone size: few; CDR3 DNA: TGTGCCAGCAGCCGAAATCCGGGACAGGACTACGAGCAGTACTTC; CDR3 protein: CASSRNPGQDYEQYF
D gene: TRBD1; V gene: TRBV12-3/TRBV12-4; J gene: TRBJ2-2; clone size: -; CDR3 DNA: TGTGCCAGCAGCCCACCCCCCCGGGACAGGCCAACCGGGGAGCTGTTTTTT; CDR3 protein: CASSPPPRDRPTGELFF
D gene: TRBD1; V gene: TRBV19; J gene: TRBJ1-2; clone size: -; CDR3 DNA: TGTGCCAGTAGTCTCGGACAGGGTGATGGCTACACCTTC; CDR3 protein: CASSLGQGDGYTF
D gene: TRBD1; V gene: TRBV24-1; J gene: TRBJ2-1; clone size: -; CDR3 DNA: TGTGCCACCAGTCTAACAGGGGGCGCGCTACGTGAGCAGTTCTTC; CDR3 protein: CATSLTGGALREQFF
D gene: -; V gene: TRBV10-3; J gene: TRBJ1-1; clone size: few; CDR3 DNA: TGTGCCATCCAATCCCAGGCGAACACTGAAGCTTTCTTT; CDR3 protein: CAIQSQANTEAFF
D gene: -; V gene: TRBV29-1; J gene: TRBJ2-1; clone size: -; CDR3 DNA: TGCAGCATCTCTCGGGACGGATCCTACAATGAGCAGTTCTTC; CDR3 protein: CSISRDGSYNEQFF
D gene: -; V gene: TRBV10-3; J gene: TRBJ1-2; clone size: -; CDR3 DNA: TGTGCCATCAGGGACCCGGCTGGGGGCTACACCTTC; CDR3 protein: CAIRDPAGGYTF
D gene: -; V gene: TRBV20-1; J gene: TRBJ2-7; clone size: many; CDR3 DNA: TGCAGTGCTACCCCTTTGTACGAGCAGTACTTC; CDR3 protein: CSATPLYEQYF
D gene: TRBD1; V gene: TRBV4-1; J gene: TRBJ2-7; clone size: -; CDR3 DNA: TGCGCCAGCAGCCCAGGACAGGGGTCGGCCTACGAGCAGTACTTC; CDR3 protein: CASSPGQGSAYEQYF
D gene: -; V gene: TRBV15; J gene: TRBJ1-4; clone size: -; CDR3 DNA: TGTGCCACCAGCATTGCGGGGCGCCTTGCAACTAATGAAAAACTGTTTTTT; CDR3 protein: CATSIAGRLATNEKLFF
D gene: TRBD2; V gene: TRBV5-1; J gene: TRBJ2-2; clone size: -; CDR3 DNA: TGCGCCAGCAGCTTTATAGCGGGAGAGTGGACCGGGGAGCTGTTTTTT; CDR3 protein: CASSFIAGEWTGELFF
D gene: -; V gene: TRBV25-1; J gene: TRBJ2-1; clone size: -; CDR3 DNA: TGTGCCAGCAGTTTAAGTCGCGGGACAGAGCAGTTCTTC; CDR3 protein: CASSLSRGTEQFF
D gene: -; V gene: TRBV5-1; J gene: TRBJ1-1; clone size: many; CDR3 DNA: TGCGCCAGCAGCTTGACGAACACTGAAGCTTTCTTT; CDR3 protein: CASSLTNTEAFF
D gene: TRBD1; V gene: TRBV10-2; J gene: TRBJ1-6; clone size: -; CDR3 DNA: TGCGCCAGCAACGCCGGGACAGGGGGAAGACCCCTCCACTTT; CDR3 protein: CASNAGTGGRPLHF
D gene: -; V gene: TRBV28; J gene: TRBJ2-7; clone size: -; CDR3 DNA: TGTGCCAGCATTAGGGAGGGGGCCTACGAGCAGTACTTC; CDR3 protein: CASIREGAYEQYF
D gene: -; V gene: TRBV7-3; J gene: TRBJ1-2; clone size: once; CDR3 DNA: TGTGCCAGCAGCGCCACGGCAGGACGCTATGGCTACACCTTC; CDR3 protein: CASSATAGRYGYTF
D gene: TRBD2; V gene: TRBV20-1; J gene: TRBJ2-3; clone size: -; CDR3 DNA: TGCAGTGCTAGGACTAGCGGGGGGACAGATACGCAGTATTTT; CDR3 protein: CSARTSGGTDTQYF